These T cell receptor beta chains were read from a single sample in a study of cytomegalovirus exposure and HLA in healthy donors. Libraries were prepared by immunoSEQ multiplex PCR; TCRdb keeps only in-frame clonotypes and omits some of them. The table includes a few hundred thousand clones, approximately 80% detected once. The sample was PBMCs. These receptors came from a woman in her twenties or thirties in good health and CMV-seropositive. CDR3s include the opening cysteine and the closing phenylalanine or tryptophan. A D gene is named only where the DNA matches it firmly. Only some rows state a clone size, as once, few, many or a class for expanded clones.

abundance	v_gene	d_gene	j_gene	CDR3aa	CDR3nt
NA	TRBV11-3	NA	TRBJ1-3	CASSLEVSGNTIYF	TGTGCCAGCAGCTTAGAAGTTTCTGGAAACACCATATATTTT
NA	TRBV30	NA	TRBJ1-1	CAWSSFGGARGNTEAFF	TGTGCCTGGAGTTCATTCGGGGGGGCCAGGGGGAACACTGAAGCTTTCTTT
NA	TRBV14	NA	TRBJ2-7	CASSLGVVEQYF	TGTGCCAGCAGCCTCGGAGTAGTAGAGCAGTACTTC
few	TRBV6-1	NA	TRBJ1-1	CASRSWVDEAFF	TGTGCCAGCAGGTCTTGGGTGGATGAAGCTTTCTTT
NA	TRBV6-1	TRBD2	TRBJ2-3	CASSENMLAGVMDTQYF	TGTGCCAGCAGTGAAAATATGCTAGCGGGAGTCATGGATACGCAGTATTTT
NA	TRBV5-1	TRBD2	TRBJ2-7	CASSWTSGMYEQYF	TGCGCCAGCAGCTGGACTAGCGGCATGTACGAGCAGTACTTC
NA	TRBV5-4	NA	TRBJ2-7	CASSTPSGYNSYEQYF	TGTGCCAGCAGCACCCCCTCCGGGTATAACTCCTACGAGCAGTACTTC
NA	TRBV6-5	NA	TRBJ1-2	CASSPDYYGYTF	TGTGCCAGCAGTCCGGACTACTATGGCTACACCTTC
once	TRBV27	TRBD2	TRBJ2-3	CASRKGLAGGPSADTQYF	TGTGCCAGCAGAAAGGGACTAGCGGGAGGGCCCAGCGCAGATACGCAGTATTTT
few	TRBV5-6	NA	TRBJ2-7	CASSSSYEQYF	TGTGCCAGCAGCTCGAGCTACGAGCAGTACTTC
once	TRBV7-6	NA	TRBJ2-1	CASSFHLKDSYNEQFF	TGTGCCAGCAGCTTCCACCTGAAGGACAGTTACAATGAGCAGTTCTTC
NA	TRBV9	NA	TRBJ1-2	CASSVTDYGYTF	TGTGCCAGCAGCGTAACAGACTATGGCTACACCTTC
NA	TRBV11-2	NA	TRBJ1-2	CASSSLNMDTDYGYTF	TGTGCCAGCAGCTCTCTAAACATGGACACAGACTATGGCTACACCTTC
once	TRBV5-1	TRBD1	TRBJ2-1	CASSFSGGTGASEQFF	TGCGCCAGCAGCTTCAGTGGCGGGACAGGGGCTAGTGAGCAGTTCTTC
NA	TRBV6-5	NA	TRBJ1-1	CASSLGVSFAEAFF	TGTGCCAGCAGTTTGGGGGTTTCGTTCGCTGAAGCTTTCTTT
NA	TRBV10-3	NA	TRBJ1-5	CASSPREDSNQPQHF	TGTGCCTCAAGCCCCAGGGAAGATAGCAATCAGCCCCAGCATTTT
few	TRBV27	TRBD1	TRBJ2-7	CASGDREGLEQYF	TGTGCCAGCGGGGACAGGGAGGGTCTCGAGCAGTACTTC
NA	TRBV4-3	TRBD1	TRBJ2-7	CASSLKQGIPYEQYF	TGCGCCAGCAGCCTCAAACAGGGGATCCCCTACGAGCAGTACTTC
NA	TRBV7-8	NA	TRBJ2-3	CASSQEIGSTDTQYF	TGTGCCAGCAGCCAAGAGATTGGAAGCACAGATACGCAGTATTTT
NA	TRBV7-2	NA	TRBJ1-5	CASSFKGGLNQPQHF	TGTGCCAGCAGCTTCAAAGGGGGTCTGAATCAGCCCCAGCATTTT
NA	TRBV11-1	TRBD1	TRBJ2-7	CASSLDRGHEQYF	TGTGCCAGCAGCCTTGACAGGGGCCACGAGCAGTACTTC
once	TRBV29-1	TRBD2	TRBJ2-7	CSVLTSGSTCEQYF	TGCAGCGTGCTGACTAGCGGGAGTACATGCGAGCAGTACTTC
NA	TRBV6-5	NA	TRBJ2-2	CASSGWTSNTGELFF	TGTGCCAGCAGTGGCTGGACGTCTAACACCGGGGAGCTGTTTTTT
NA	TRBV29-1	TRBD2	TRBJ2-7	CSVGLAGVEQYF	TGCAGCGTTGGCCTAGCGGGGGTCGAGCAGTACTTC
NA	TRBV28	NA	TRBJ1-1	CASSLRGKNTEAFF	TGTGCCAGCAGTTTAAGGGGCAAAAACACTGAAGCTTTCTTT
NA	TRBV10-3	TRBD1	TRBJ1-2	CAISLGEQGAGGYTF	TGTGCCATCAGTTTGGGGGAACAGGGGGCCGGTGGCTACACCTTC
NA	TRBV27	NA	TRBJ2-7	CASSPYPSYEQYF	TGTGCCAGCAGTCCCTACCCCTCCTACGAGCAGTACTTC
NA	TRBV9	TRBD2	TRBJ2-7	CASSVDPAGALYEQYF	TGTGCCAGCAGCGTAGATCCAGCGGGAGCCTTGTACGAGCAGTACTTC
NA	TRBV6-5	NA	TRBJ1-1	CASSSILNTEAFF	TGTGCCAGCAGTTCGATTCTGAACACTGAAGCTTTCTTT
once	TRBV10-3	TRBD1	TRBJ1-2	CATWAGTGTIYGYTF	TGTGCCACCTGGGCCGGGACAGGCACCATCTATGGCTACACCTTC
NA	TRBV27	NA	TRBJ1-4	CASSRGQIYNEKLFF	TGTGCCAGCAGCAGAGGACAGATATATAATGAAAAACTGTTTTTT
NA	TRBV6-6	NA	TRBJ2-2	CASQRLGELFF	TGTGCCAGCCAAAGACTAGGGGAGCTGTTTTTT
NA	TRBV11-1	NA	TRBJ2-7	CASSSQATYEQYF	TGTGCCAGCAGCTCACAAGCGACCTACGAGCAGTACTTC
NA	TRBV2	NA	TRBJ1-3	CASSPMLSGNTIYF	TGTGCCAGCAGTCCCATGCTCTCTGGAAACACCATATATTTT